This T cell receptor (beta chain) appears in the sequencing data of a study of blood T cell repertoires in COVID-19. Libraries were prepared by immunoSEQ multiplex PCR; TCRdb keeps only in-frame clonotypes and omits some of them. The sample lists 200,000 to 250,000 clones; around 85% were seen once. This TCR was sampled from an older man with acute or convalescent COVID-19. Input material: peripheral blood.

The chain's CDR3 is CAWRMGGTGVTEAFF. The CDR3 DNA sequence: TGTGCCTGGAGGATGGGCGGGACAGGGGTCACTGAAGCTTTCTTT. V is TRBV30 and J is TRBJ1-1, with TRBD1 matching over 10 bases. Trimming took 3 bases from V and 4 from J; bases not matched to a gene: 8. Germline CDR1 reads GTSNPN; CDR2 reads SVGIG (reference sequence). The CDR3 has 15 amino acids. The full variable domain, rest sourced from reference TRBV30 and TRBJ1-1, is SQTIHQWPATLVQPVGSPLSLECTVEGTSNPNLYWYRQAAGRGLQLLFYSVGIGQISSEVPQNLSASRPQDRQFILSSKKLLLSDSGFYLCAWRMGGTGVTEAFFGQGTRLTVV.